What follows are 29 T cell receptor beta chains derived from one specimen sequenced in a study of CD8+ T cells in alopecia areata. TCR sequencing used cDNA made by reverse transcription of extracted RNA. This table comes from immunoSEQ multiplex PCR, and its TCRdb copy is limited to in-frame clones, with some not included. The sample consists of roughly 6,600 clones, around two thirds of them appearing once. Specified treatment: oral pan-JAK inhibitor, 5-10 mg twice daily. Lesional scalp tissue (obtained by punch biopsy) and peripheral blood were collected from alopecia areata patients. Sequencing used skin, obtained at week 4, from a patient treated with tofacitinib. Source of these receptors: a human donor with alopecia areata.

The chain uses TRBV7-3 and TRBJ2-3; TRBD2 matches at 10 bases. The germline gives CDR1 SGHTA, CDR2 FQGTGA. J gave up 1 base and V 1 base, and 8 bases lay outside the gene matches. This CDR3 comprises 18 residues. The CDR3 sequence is CASSLSFVSGGRTDTQYF. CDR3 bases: TGTGCCAGCAGCTTAAGTTTTGTTAGCGGGGGGCGCACAGATACGCAGTATTTT.

CDR3 sequence (DNA): TGTGCCAGCAGTTACTCGGGGACAGGGGTTCAGCCCCAGCATTTT. Translation: CASSYSGTGVQPQHF. The V gene is TRBV6-5, the J gene TRBJ1-5; 10 nucleotides line up with TRBD1. Germline lookup yields CDR1 MNHEY and CDR2 SVGAGI. This CDR3 spans 15 amino acids. V dropped 0 bases and J dropped 6; count of bases not matched to a gene: 2.

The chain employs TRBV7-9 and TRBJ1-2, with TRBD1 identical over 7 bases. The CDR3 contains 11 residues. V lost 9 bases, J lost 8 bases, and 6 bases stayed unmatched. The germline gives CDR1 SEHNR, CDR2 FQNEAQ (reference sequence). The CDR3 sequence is CASTGAEGYTF. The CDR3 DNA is TGTGCCAGTACAGGGGCCGAGGGCTACACCTTC.

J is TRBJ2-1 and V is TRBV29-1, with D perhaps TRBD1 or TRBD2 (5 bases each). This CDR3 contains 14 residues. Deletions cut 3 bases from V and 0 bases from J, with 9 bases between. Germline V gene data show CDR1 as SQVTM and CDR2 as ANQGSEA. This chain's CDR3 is CSVDSGHSYNEQFF. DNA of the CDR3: TGCAGCGTTGATTCGGGGCACTCCTACAATGAGCAGTTCTTC.

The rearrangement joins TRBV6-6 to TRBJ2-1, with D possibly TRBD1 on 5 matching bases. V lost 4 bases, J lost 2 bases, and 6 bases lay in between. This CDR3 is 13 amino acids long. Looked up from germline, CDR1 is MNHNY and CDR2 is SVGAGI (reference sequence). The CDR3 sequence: CASSLGAYNEQFF. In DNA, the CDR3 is TGTGCCAGCAGTTTAGGGGCCTACAATGAGCAGTTCTTC.

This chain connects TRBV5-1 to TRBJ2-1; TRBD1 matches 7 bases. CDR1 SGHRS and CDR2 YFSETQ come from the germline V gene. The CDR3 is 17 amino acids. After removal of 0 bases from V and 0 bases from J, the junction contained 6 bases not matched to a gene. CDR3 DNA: TGCGCCAGCAGCTTGGTTCGGGACAGCCTCTCCTACAATGAGCAGTTCTTC. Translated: CASSLVRDSLSYNEQFF.

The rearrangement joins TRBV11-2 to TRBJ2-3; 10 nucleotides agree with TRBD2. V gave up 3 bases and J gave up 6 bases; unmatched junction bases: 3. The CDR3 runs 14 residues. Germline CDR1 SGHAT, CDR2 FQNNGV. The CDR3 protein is CASSLLAGVDTQYF. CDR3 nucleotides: TGTGCCAGCAGCTTGCTAGCGGGAGTGGATACGCAGTATTTT.

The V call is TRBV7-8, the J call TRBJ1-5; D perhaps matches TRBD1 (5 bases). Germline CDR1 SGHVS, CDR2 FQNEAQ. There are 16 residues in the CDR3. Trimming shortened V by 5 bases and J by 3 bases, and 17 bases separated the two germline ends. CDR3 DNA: TGTGCCAGCAGCCCCCGGAGAGGGACGGTCAATCAGCCCCAGCATTTT. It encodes CASSPRRGTVNQPQHF.

CDR3: CASSLVGTGSYEQYF. Here the CDR3 DNA reads TGTGCCAGCAGCTTGGTAGGGACAGGGTCCTACGAGCAGTACTTC. The chain has TRBV5-5 and TRBJ2-7; 9 bases are shared with TRBD1. The germline CDR1 and CDR2 sequences are SGHKS and YYEKEE (reference sequence). The CDR3 runs 15 residues. Trimming took 0 bases from V and 1 from J; bases not matched to a gene: 2.

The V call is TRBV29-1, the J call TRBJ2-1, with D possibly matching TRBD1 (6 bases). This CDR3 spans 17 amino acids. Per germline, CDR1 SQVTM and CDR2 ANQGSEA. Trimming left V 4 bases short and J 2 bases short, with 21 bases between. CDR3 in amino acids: CSVVGDTQGSPYNEQFF. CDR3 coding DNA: TGCAGCGTTGTGGGCGATACACAGGGATCCCCCTACAATGAGCAGTTCTTC.

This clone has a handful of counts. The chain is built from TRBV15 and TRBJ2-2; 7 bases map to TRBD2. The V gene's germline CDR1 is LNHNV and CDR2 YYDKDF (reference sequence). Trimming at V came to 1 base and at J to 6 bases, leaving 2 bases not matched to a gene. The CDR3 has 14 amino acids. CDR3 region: CATSRGGGPGELFF. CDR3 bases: TGTGCCACCAGCAGAGGGGGAGGGCCCGGGGAGCTGTTTTTT.

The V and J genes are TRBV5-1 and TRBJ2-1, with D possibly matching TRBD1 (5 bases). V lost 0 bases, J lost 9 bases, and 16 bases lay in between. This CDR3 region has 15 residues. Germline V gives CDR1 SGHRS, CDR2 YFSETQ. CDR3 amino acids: CASSLEGVHNREQFF. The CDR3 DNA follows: TGCGCCAGCAGCTTGGAAGGGGTTCACAATCGTGAGCAGTTCTTC.

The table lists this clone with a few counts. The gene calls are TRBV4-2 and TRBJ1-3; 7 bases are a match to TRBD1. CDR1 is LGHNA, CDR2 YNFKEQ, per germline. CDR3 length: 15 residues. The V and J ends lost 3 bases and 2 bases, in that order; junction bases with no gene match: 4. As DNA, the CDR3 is TGTGCCAGCAGCCACCCTGGACAGGCTGGAAACACCATATATTTT. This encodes CASSHPGQAGNTIYF.

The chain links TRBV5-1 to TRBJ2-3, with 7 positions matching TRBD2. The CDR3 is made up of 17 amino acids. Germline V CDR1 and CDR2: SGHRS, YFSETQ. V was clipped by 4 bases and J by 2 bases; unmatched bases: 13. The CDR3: CASSPLDHSGYTDTQYF. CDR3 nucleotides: TGCGCCAGCAGCCCTCTGGACCATAGCGGGTACACAGATACGCAGTATTTT.

The CDR3 is CASSLSGGRTDTQYF. Written as DNA, the CDR3 is TGTGCCAGCAGCCTCAGCGGGGGCCGCACAGATACGCAGTATTTT. The rearrangement joins TRBV6-5 to TRBJ2-3, with TRBD2 identical over 8 bases. V shed 6 bases and J 1 base; nucleotides not matched to a gene: 6. The CDR3 sequence is 15 residues long. Germline-derived CDR1 and CDR2 are MNHEY and SVGAGI.

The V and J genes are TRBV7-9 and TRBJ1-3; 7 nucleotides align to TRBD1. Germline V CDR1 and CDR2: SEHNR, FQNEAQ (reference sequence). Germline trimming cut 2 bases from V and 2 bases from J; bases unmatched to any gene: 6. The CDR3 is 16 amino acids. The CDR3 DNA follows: TGTGCCAGCAGCTTAAGACTACAGGGGACTGGAAACACCATATATTTT. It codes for CASSLRLQGTGNTIYF.

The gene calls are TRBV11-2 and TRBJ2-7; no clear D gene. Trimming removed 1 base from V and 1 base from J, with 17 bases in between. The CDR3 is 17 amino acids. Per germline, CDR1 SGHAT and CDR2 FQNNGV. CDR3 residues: CASSLGQVYRGSYEQYF. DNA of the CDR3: TGTGCCAGCAGCTTAGGGCAGGTCTATCGTGGGTCCTACGAGCAGTACTTC.

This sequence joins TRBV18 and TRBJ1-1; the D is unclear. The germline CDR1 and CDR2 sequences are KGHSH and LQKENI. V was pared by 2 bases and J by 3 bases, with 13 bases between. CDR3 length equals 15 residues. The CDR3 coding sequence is TGTGCCAGCTCACCAGGGCCTGCGATTCACACTGAAGCTTTCTTT. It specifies CASSPGPAIHTEAFF. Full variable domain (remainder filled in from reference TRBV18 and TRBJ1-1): NAGVMQNPRHLVRRRGQEARLRCSPMKGHSHVYWYRQLPEEGLKFMVYLQKENIIDESGMPKERFSAEFPKEGPSILRIQQVVRGDSAAYFCASSPGPAIHTEAFFGQGTRLTVV.

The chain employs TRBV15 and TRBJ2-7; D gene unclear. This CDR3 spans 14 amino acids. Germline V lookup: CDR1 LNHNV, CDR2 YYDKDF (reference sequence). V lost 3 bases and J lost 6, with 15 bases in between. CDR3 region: CATSSSPPLTEQYF. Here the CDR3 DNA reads TGTGCCACCAGCAGTAGTCCGCCCTTGACCGAGCAGTACTTC.

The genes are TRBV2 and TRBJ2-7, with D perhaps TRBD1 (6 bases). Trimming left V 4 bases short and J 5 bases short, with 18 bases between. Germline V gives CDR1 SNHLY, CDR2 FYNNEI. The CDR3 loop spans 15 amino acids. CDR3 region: CASSVSGVFMDEQYF. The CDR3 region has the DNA TGTGCCAGCAGTGTATCAGGGGTGTTTATGGACGAGCAGTACTTC.

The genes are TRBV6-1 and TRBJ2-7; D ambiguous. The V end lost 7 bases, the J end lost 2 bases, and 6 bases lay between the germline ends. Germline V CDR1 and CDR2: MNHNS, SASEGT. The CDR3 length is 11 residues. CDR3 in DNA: TGTGCCAGCACCGACACCTACGAGCAGTACTTC. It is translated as CASTDTYEQYF.

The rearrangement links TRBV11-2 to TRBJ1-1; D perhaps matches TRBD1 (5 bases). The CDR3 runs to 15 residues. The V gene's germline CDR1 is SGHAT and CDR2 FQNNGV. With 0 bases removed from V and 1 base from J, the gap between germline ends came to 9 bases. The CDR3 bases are TGTGCCAGCAGCTTAGAGGCACAGGCGAACACTGAAGCTTTCTTT. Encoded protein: CASSLEAQANTEAFF. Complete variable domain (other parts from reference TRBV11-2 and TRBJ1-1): EAGVAQSPRYKIIEKRQSVAFWCNPISGHATLYWYQQILGQGPKLLIQFQNNGVVDDSQLPKDRFSAERLKGVDSTLKIQPAKLEDSAVYLCASSLEAQANTEAFFGQGTRLTVV.

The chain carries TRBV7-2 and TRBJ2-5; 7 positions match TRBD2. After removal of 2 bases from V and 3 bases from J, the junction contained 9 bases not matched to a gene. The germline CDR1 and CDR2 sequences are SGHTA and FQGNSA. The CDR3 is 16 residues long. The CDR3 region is CASSLRAGRLEETQYF. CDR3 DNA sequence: TGTGCCAGCAGCTTAAGAGCGGGAAGGCTGGAAGAGACCCAGTACTTC.

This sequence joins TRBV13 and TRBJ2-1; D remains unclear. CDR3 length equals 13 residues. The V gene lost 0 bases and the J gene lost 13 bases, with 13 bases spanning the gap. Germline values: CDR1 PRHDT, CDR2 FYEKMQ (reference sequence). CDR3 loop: CASSLGQTRYQFF. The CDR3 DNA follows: TGTGCCAGCAGCTTAGGCCAGACCCGCTACCAGTTCTTC.

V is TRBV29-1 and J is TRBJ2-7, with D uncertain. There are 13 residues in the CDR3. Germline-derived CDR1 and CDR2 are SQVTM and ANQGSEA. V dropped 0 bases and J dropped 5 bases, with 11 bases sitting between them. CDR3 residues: CSVEDNPTHEQYF. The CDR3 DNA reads TGCAGCGTTGAAGATAACCCGACCCACGAGCAGTACTTC.

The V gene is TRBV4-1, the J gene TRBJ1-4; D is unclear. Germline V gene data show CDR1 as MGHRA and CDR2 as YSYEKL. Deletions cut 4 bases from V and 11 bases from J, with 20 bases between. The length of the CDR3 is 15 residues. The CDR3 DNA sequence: TGCGCCAGCAGCCGTAGGACGGGAGAAATGTGGAAACTGTTTTTT. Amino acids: CASSRRTGEMWKLFF.

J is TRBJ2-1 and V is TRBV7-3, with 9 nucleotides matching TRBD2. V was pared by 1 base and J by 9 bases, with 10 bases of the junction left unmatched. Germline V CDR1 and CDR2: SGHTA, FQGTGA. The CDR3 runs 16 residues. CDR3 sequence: CASSLNPSGGKGEQFF. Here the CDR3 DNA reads TGTGCCAGCAGCTTAAATCCAAGCGGGGGGAAGGGTGAGCAGTTCTTC.

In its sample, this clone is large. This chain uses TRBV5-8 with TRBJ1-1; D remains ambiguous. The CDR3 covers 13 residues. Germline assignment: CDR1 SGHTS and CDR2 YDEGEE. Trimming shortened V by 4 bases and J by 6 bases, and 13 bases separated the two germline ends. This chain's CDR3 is CASSMRLAPEAFF. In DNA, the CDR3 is TGTGCCAGCAGCATGCGATTGGCCCCTGAAGCTTTCTTT.

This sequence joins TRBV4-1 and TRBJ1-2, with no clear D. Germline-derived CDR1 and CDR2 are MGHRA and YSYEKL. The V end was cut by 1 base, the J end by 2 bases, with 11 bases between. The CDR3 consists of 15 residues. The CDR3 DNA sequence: TGCGCCAGCAGCCAAGCATCGCTGTACAACTATGGCTACACCTTC. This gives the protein CASSQASLYNYGYTF.